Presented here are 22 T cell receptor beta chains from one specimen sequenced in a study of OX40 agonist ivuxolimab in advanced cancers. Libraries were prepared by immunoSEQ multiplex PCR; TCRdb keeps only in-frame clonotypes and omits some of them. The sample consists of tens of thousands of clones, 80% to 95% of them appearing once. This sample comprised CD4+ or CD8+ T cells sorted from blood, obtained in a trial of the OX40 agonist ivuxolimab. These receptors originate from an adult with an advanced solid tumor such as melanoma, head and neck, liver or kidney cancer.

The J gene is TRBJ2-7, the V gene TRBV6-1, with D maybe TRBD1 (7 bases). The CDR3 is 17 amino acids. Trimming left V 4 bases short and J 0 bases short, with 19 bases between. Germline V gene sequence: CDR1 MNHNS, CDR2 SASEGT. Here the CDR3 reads CASSAHRGTDFSYEQYF. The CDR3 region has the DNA TGTGCCAGCAGTGCCCATCGGGGGACAGACTTCTCCTACGAGCAGTACTTC.

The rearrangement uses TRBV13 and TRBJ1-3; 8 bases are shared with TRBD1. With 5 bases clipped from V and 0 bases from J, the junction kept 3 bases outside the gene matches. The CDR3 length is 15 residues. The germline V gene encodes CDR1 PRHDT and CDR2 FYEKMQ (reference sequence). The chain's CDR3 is CASSTDRGSGNTIYF. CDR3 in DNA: TGTGCCAGCAGCACCGACAGGGGCTCTGGAAACACCATATATTTT.

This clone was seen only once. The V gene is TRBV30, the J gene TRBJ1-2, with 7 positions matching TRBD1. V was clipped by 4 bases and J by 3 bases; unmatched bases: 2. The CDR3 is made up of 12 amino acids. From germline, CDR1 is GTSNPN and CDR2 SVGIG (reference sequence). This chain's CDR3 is CAWTGGYYGYTF. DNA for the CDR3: TGTGCCTGGACAGGGGGGTACTATGGCTACACCTTC. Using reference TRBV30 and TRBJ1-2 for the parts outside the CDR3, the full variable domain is SQTIHQWPATLVQPVGSPLSLECTVEGTSNPNLYWYRQAAGRGLQLLFYSVGIGQISSEVPQNLSASRPQDRQFILSSKKLLLSDSGFYLCAWTGGYYGYTFGSGTRLTVV.

CDR3 protein: CASNLIPPNTEAFF. The CDR3 nucleotides are TGTGCCAGCAACCTAATCCCACCGAACACTGAAGCTTTCTTT. The chain has TRBV27 and TRBJ1-1; D call uncertain. V lost 7 bases and J 1 base, leaving 13 bases between the germline ends. The germline gives CDR1 MNHEY, CDR2 SMNVEV (reference sequence). The CDR3 is 14 amino acids.

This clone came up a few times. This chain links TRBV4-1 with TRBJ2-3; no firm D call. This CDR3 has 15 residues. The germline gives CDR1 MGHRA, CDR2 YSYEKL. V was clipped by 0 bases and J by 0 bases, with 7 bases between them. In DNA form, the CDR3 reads TGCGCCAGCAGCCAAGATAGGCCTAGCACAGATACGCAGTATTTT. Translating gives CASSQDRPSTDTQYF.

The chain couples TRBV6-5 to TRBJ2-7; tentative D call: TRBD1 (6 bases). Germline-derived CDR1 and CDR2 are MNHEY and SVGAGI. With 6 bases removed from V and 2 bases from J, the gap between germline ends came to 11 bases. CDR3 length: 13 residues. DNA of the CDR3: TGTGCCAGCAGACCCAGGGGACCCTACGAGCAGTACTTC. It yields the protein CASRPRGPYEQYF.

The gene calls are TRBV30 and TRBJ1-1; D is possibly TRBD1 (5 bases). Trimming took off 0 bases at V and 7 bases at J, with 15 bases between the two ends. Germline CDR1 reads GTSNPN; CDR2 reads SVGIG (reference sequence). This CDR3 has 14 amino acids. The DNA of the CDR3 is TGTGCCTGGAGTGTACGGACACTGAATAGTGAAGCTTTCTTT. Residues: CAWSVRTLNSEAFF.

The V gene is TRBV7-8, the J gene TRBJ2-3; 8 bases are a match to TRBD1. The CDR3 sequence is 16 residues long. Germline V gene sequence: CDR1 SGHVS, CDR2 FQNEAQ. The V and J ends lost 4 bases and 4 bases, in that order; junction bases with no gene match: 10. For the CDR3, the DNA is TGTGCCAGCAGCTCGGCCGGACAGGGAAGCCCAGATACGCAGTATTTT. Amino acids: CASSSAGQGSPDTQYF.

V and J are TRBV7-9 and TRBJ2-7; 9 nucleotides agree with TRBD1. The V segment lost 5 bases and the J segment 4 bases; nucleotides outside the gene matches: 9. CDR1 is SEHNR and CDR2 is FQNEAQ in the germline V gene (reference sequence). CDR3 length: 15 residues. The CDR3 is CASSTNRGPSYEQYF. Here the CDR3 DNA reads TGTGCCAGCAGCACGAACAGGGGGCCCTCGTACGAGCAGTACTTC.

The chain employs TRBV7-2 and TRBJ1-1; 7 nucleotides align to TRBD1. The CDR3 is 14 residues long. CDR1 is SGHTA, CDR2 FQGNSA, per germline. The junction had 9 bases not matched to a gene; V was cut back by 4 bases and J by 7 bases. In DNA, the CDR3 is TGTGCCAGCAGCTCGACAGGGTTCAGCGGTGAAGCTTTCTTT. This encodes CASSSTGFSGEAFF.

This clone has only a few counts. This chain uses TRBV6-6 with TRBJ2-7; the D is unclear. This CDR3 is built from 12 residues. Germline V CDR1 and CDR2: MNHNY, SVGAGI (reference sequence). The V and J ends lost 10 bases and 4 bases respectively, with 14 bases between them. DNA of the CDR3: TGTGCCACCGGTGGGTTGCGTTACGAGCAGTACTTC. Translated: CATGGLRYEQYF.

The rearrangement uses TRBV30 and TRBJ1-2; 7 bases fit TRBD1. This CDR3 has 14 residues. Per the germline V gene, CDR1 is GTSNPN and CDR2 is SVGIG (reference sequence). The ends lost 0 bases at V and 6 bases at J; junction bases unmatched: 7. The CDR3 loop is CAWSVGRGPDGYTF. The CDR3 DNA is TGTGCCTGGAGTGTGGGTAGGGGGCCGGATGGCTACACCTTC.

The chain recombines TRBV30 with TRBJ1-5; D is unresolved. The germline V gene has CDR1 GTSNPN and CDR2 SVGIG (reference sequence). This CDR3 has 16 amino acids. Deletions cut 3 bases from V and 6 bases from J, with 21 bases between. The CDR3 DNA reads TGTGCCTGGAGCGGATCAGACGGCAGTTTGGGTCAGCCCCAGCATTTT. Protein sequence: CAWSGSDGSLGQPQHF.

The CDR3 nucleotides read TGTGCCAGTAGTATAGGAACCAGGGCCGGGGGACAGCCCCAGCATTTT. This sequence encodes CASSIGTRAGGQPQHF. The chain combines TRBV19 with TRBJ1-5; possibly TRBD1 for D (5 bases). Trimming cost V 1 base and J 7 bases, with 17 bases left between them. The CDR3 is 16 residues long. The germline V gene encodes CDR1 LNHDA and CDR2 SQIVND (reference sequence).

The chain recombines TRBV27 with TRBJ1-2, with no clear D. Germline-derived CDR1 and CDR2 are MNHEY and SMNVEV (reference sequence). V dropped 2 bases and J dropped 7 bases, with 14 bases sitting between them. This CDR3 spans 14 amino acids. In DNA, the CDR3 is TGTGCCAGCAGTTTAGGCCTCACGGGGTTTGGCTACACCTTC. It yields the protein CASSLGLTGFGYTF.

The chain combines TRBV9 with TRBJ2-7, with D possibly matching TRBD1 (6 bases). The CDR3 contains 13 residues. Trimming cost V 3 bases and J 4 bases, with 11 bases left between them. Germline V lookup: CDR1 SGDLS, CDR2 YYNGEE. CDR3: CASSGQVPYEQYF. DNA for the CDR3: TGTGCCAGCAGCGGACAGGTCCCGTACGAGCAGTACTTC.

The CDR3 region is CASSLWELTPGELFF. For the CDR3, the DNA is TGTGCCAGCAGCTTATGGGAGTTGACTCCCGGGGAGCTGTTTTTT. The chain carries TRBV7-8 and TRBJ2-2; maybe TRBD2 (5 bases). V gave up 2 bases and J gave up 6 bases, with 13 bases separating them. The CDR3 runs to 15 residues. Germline CDR1 is SGHVS and CDR2 is FQNEAQ.

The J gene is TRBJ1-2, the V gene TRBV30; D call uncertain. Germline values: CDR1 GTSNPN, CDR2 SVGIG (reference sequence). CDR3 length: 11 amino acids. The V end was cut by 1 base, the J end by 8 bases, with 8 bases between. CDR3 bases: TGTGCCTGGAGTGGCCACCACGGCTACACCTTC. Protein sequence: CAWSGHHGYTF. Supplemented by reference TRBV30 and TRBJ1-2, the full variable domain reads SQTIHQWPATLVQPVGSPLSLECTVEGTSNPNLYWYRQAAGRGLQLLFYSVGIGQISSEVPQNLSASRPQDRQFILSSKKLLLSDSGFYLCAWSGHHGYTFGSGTRLTVV.

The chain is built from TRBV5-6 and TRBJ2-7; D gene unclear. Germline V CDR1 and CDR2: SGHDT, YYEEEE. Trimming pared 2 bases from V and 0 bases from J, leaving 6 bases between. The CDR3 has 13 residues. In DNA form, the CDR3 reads TGTGCCAGCAGCTTCATGAGCTCCTACGAGCAGTACTTC. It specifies CASSFMSSYEQYF.

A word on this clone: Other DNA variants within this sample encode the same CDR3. CDR3 sequence reads: CASSIYGNSNQPQHF. The CDR3 region has the DNA TGTGCCAGTAGTATTTATGGTAATAGCAATCAGCCCCAGCATTTT. This rearrangement joins TRBV19 to TRBJ1-5, with unresolved D. CDR1 is LNHDA and CDR2 is SQIVND in the germline V gene (reference sequence). The CDR3 loop spans 15 amino acids. Trimming cost V 3 bases and J 0 bases, with 9 bases left between them.

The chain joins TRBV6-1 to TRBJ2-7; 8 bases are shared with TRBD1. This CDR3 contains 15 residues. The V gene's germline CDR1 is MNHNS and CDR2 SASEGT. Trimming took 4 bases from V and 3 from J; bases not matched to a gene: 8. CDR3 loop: CASSGSGTGVYEQYF. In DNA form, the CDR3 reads TGTGCCAGCAGTGGGAGTGGGACAGGCGTCTACGAGCAGTACTTC.

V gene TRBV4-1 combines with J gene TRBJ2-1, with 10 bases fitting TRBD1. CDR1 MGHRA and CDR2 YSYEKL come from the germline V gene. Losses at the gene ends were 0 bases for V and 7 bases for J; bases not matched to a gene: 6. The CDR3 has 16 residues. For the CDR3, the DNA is TGCGCCAGCAGCCAAGAACCGGGACAGGGGTCGAATGAGCAGTTCTTC. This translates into CASSQEPGQGSNEQFF.